The clone carrying this T cell receptor (beta chain) came up a few times. Sequenced by immunoSEQ multiplex PCR; TCRdb stores in-frame clones only, minus some. Seen here are approximately 210,000 clones, about 83% observed once, and the top ten hold under 3%. These data originate in a study of blood T cell repertoires in COVID-19. Study context: Specimens from acute and convalescent COVID-19 originated in the United States, Italy and Spain. PBMCs, B-cell-depleted T cells, or T cells were the source of the cDNA or gDNA that made up the material.

The CDR3 consists of 18 residues. V lost 3 bases to trimming and J lost 1 base; unmatched junction nucleotides: 8. Germline CDR1 and CDR2: MGHRA and YSYEKL. This chain links TRBV4-1 with TRBJ2-1; TRBD2 agrees at 11 bases. The source is a middle-aged man with active or convalescent COVID-19. What was sequenced was peripheral blood. DNA for the CDR3: TGCGCCAGCAGCCACCTTTCCCCTAGCGGGGGGTCCTACAATGAGCAGTTCTTC. Its protein is CASSHLSPSGGSYNEQFF.